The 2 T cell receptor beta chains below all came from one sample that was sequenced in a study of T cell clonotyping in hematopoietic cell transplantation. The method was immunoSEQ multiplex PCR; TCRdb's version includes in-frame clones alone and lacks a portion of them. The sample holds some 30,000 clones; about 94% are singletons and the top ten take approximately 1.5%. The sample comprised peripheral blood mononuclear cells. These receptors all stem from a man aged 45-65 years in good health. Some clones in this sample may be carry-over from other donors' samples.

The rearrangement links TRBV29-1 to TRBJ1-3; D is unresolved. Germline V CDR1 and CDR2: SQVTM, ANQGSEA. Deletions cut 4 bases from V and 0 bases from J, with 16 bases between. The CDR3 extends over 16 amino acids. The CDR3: CSVVERRASSGNTIYF. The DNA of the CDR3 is TGCAGCGTTGTAGAGCGAAGGGCGAGCTCTGGAAACACCATATATTTT.

This chain's CDR3 is CAIGASGGSNLAQYF. The CDR3 nucleotides are TGTGCCATTGGCGCGTCGGGGGGCTCAAACTTAGCGCAGTATTTT. The chain has TRBV10-3 and TRBJ2-3, with D maybe TRBD2 (7 bases). Germline CDR1 ENHRY, CDR2 SYGVKD. This CDR3 spans 15 amino acids. Trimming left V 9 bases short and J 10 bases short, with 26 bases between.